This T cell receptor (beta chain) emerged from a study of tumor and adjacent non-tumor tissue in lung cancer. Study conclusions and caveats: Compared with tumor, normal lung showed significantly lower TCR diversity.

This sample's RNA came from whole unsorted tissue. Three rounds of nested PCR, following a modified ARM-PCR protocol, produced the TCRbeta library. A single record per CDR3 protein comes from TCRdb applying MiXCR to the multiplex PCR reads. The sample has about 120,000 distinct CDR3 sequences, roughly 64% seen once; the top ten hold over 10%. With regard to this clonotype: Antigen specificity is unknown.

V lost 6 bases to trimming and J lost 9 bases; unmatched junction nucleotides: 17. This CDR3 spans 16 amino acids. The source material was lung tumor tissue. This clonotype was obtained from a man younger than 40 with non-small cell lung cancer. The chain uses TRBV12-3 or TRBV12-4 and TRBJ2-1, with TRBD2 matching 7 bases. CDR3 sequence (DNA): TGTGCCAGCAGCTCACGGGGGACTAACGGGAGACTTGAGCAGTTCTTC. Translated: CASSSRGTNGRLEQFF.